Listed below are T cell receptor beta chains from one sample, sequenced in a study of cytomegalovirus exposure and HLA in healthy donors. Clones were read by immunoSEQ multiplex PCR, and TCRdb kept only the in-frame ones, dropping some. The profile covers about 220,000 clones, with about 93% appearing a single time and approximately 1.1% taken by the ten largest. Specimen: PBMCs. These receptors were collected from a woman between 18 and 29 years old in good health and CMV-seronegative. CDR3s include the opening cysteine and the closing phenylalanine or tryptophan. The D gene is left open where the match is weak. Only some rows state a clone size, as once, few, many or a class for expanded clones.

v_gene	d_gene	abundance	j_gene	CDR3nt	CDR3aa
TRBV12-5	.	.	TRBJ2-3	TGTGCTAGTGGTTTGGGGCCAGATACGCAGTATTTT	CASGLGPDTQYF
TRBV4-1	.	.	TRBJ2-7	TGCGCCAGCAGCCAAGGCGAGGCGACACGGGGCTACGAGCAGTACTTC	CASSQGEATRGYEQYF
TRBV19	TRBD2	.	TRBJ2-7	TGTGCCAGTAGTATAGCCGCCTTATGGAAACTAGCGGGAGGGCCCTACGAGCAGTACTTC	CASSIAALWKLAGGPYEQYF
TRBV2	.	.	TRBJ2-3	TGTGCCACGCAAAAGGGGACTCGTAGCACAGATACGCAGTATTTT	CATQKGTRSTDTQYF
TRBV27	.	.	TRBJ1-1	TGTGCCAGCAGTTTGGATATGGCAGGCGAAGCTTTCTTT	CASSLDMAGEAFF
TRBV5-6	.	.	TRBJ2-1	TGTGCCAGCAGCTTATCTTACTCTCTGGGGCTCGGTGAGCAGTTCTTC	CASSLSYSLGLGEQFF
TRBV9	.	.	TRBJ1-2	TGTGCCAGCAGCGTAGCTGGACAGACTGTAGGGGGCTACACCTTC	CASSVAGQTVGGYTF
TRBV10-2	.	.	TRBJ1-1	TGCGCCAGCAGTGGGAGATCGGGGTCCGTCACTGAAGCTTTCTTT	CASSGRSGSVTEAFF
TRBV6-5	.	many	TRBJ2-5	TGTGCCAGCAGACCCCGGAGCCAAGAGACCCAGTACTTC	CASRPRSQETQYF
TRBV11-2	.	.	TRBJ1-1	TGTGCCAGCAGCTTAGGGCAGGGGAGGGTTTTAGCTTTCTTT	CASSLGQGRVLAFF
TRBV29-1	.	.	TRBJ1-1	TGCAGCGTCCCCGCGGGTTTGGACACTGAAGCTTTCTTT	CSVPAGLDTEAFF
TRBV7-8	TRBD1	few	TRBJ1-5	TGTGCCAGCAGCCCGAACAGGGGGGAGCATCAGCCCCAGCATTTT	CASSPNRGEHQPQHF
TRBV28	.	.	TRBJ2-7	TGTGCCAGCAGTTCAGATGCGAGGCCCTCCTACGAGCAGTACTTC	CASSSDARPSYEQYF
TRBV19	.	.	TRBJ2-3	TGTGCCAGTAGCCCGACTACTAGCACAGATACGCAGTATTTT	CASSPTTSTDTQYF
TRBV7-9	.	.	TRBJ2-7	TGTGCCAGCAGCTTAGAGGGCAGGGATGCCTACGAGCAGTACTTC	CASSLEGRDAYEQYF
TRBV7-9	.	.	TRBJ1-1	TGTGCCAGCACCACGACAGGTACGAACACTGAAGCTTTCTTT	CASTTTGTNTEAFF
TRBV28	.	.	TRBJ1-1	TGTGCCAGCAGTTTATACCTCAGGGAAGATGAAGCTTTCTTT	CASSLYLREDEAFF
TRBV5-6	.	.	TRBJ2-7	TGTGCCAGCAGCTTGGCCGGACAGATTTACGAGCAGTACTTC	CASSLAGQIYEQYF
TRBV6-6	TRBD1	.	TRBJ1-1	TGTGCCAGCAGTTACGGGACAGAGATGAACACTGAAGCTTTCTTT	CASSYGTEMNTEAFF
TRBV27	TRBD2	.	TRBJ2-2	TGTGCCAGCAGTCCACGACTAGCGGGAGTCGTAGGGACCGGGGAGCTGTTTTTT	CASSPRLAGVVGTGELFF
TRBV7-9	TRBD2	.	TRBJ2-7	TGTGCCAGCAGCTTCCCAGGGACTAGCGGGAGAAGTAGCTACGAGCAGTACTTC	CASSFPGTSGRSSYEQYF
TRBV2	.	.	TRBJ1-4	TGTGCCAGCCTAACCAGGGCGGTTAGGAGTATGGAACTGTTTTTT	CASLTRAVRSMELFF
TRBV27	TRBD1	.	TRBJ2-7	TGTGCCAGCAGTCTTTCCGGTCGTCTGAGAGAACAGGGGGCCTACGAGCAGTACTTC	CASSLSGRLREQGAYEQYF
TRBV9	TRBD1	.	TRBJ2-1	TGTGCCAGCAGCGTCTCGGGACAGGGGGGCAATGAGCAGTTCTTC	CASSVSGQGGNEQFF
TRBV5-1	TRBD2	few	TRBJ2-7	TGCGCCAGCAGCTTGGCTAGCGGGACCCTGATCGAGCAGTACTTC	CASSLASGTLIEQYF
TRBV11-3	.	once	TRBJ2-5	TGTGCCAGCAGCTCCCGACAGTACCAAGAGACCCAGTACTTC	CASSSRQYQETQYF
TRBV6-1	.	.	TRBJ1-2	TGTGCCAGCAGTGAAGCGCTTCGGGGTACAGGGAACTATGGCTACACCTTC	CASSEALRGTGNYGYTF
TRBV6-6	TRBD1	.	TRBJ1-6	TGTGCCAGCAGGATTCGGGACAGGACCAATTCACCCCTCCACTTT	CASRIRDRTNSPLHF
TRBV4-2	.	.	TRBJ1-2	TGTGCCAGCAGCCAAGATGCACAGTCTATCTTC	CASSQDAQSIF
TRBV10-2	TRBD1	.	TRBJ2-3	TGCGCCAGCAGAGTAGAGGGACAGGAGAATACAGATACGCAGTATTTT	CASRVEGQENTDTQYF
TRBV6-5	.	once	TRBJ1-1	TGTGCCAGCAGCCGACCTACAGTATTGAACACTGAAGCTTTCTTT	CASSRPTVLNTEAFF
TRBV6-5	.	.	TRBJ1-2	TGTGCCAGCAGCCCCGACGGGGACTATGGCTACACCTTC	CASSPDGDYGYTF
TRBV28	.	once	TRBJ2-7	TGTGCCAGCAGTCCGCTAGGGGATCCCAATTGCTGCGAGCAGTACTTC	CASSPLGDPNCCEQYF